A single sample is the source of the 27 T cell receptor beta chains below, sequenced in a study of shared clonotypes between healthy human individuals. Generated by immunoSEQ multiplex PCR, the TCRdb table keeps only in-frame clones and is missing some. The table lists about 1.1 million clones, about 84% of them singletons. Sequenced sample: memory CD4+ T cells from PBMCs. Stated subset: CD45RA-negative fraction. The receptors derive from a man between 18 and 29 years old in good health. Some clones in this sample may be carry-over from other donors' samples.

The V gene is TRBV27, the J gene TRBJ2-3, with unresolved D. Trimming left V 5 bases short and J 0 bases short, with 18 bases between. The CDR3 covers 17 residues. Germline V gives CDR1 MNHEY, CDR2 SMNVEV (reference sequence). As DNA, the CDR3 is TGTGCCAGCAGTCCCGACTTATACAGATCTAGCACAGATACGCAGTATTTT. Translating gives CASSPDLYRSSTDTQYF.

The chain uses TRBV25-1 and TRBJ1-2; D is perhaps TRBD1 (6 bases). CDR1 is MGHDK, CDR2 SYGVNS, per germline. The germline V and J ends were trimmed by 3 bases and 7 bases, with 18 bases remaining between them. The length of the CDR3 is 15 residues. CDR3 DNA: TGTGCCAGCAGTGAGGACAGCGGGGGTTGGCGTGGCTACACCTTC. This gives the protein CASSEDSGGWRGYTF.

J is TRBJ1-3 and V is TRBV28; 7 bases map to TRBD1. Germline V gene sequence: CDR1 MDHEN, CDR2 SYDVKM. The CDR3 runs to 16 residues. The V segment lost 3 bases and the J segment 0 bases; nucleotides outside the gene matches: 5. For the CDR3, the DNA is TGTGCCAGCAGTTTCCCAGGGGGGGTCTCTGGAAACACCATATATTTT. As protein: CASSFPGGVSGNTIYF.

Here the CDR3 DNA reads TGTGCCAGCAGCCTCGGGACAGCCCCCTACAATGAGCAGTTCTTC. It encodes CASSLGTAPYNEQFF. This chain links TRBV7-8 with TRBJ2-1; 7 bases align to TRBD1. Trimming at V came to 5 bases and at J to 2 bases, leaving 6 bases not matched to a gene. There are 15 residues in the CDR3. Looked up from germline, CDR1 is SGHVS and CDR2 is FQNEAQ.

This clone was found a few times. The V and J genes are TRBV5-4 and TRBJ2-3, with a tentative D call TRBD2 (6 bases). The CDR3 length is 16 residues. Looked up from germline, CDR1 is SGHNT and CDR2 is YYREEE (reference sequence). V was trimmed by 2 bases and J by 4 bases, leaving 17 bases between them. CDR3: CASSFGGAGFPDTQYF. CDR3 sequence (DNA): TGTGCCAGCAGCTTCGGAGGGGCAGGGTTCCCAGATACGCAGTATTTT.

This clone occurred once. J is TRBJ1-5 and V is TRBV6-6; no clear D gene. The germline V and J ends were trimmed by 2 bases and 3 bases, with 5 bases remaining between them. Germline-derived CDR1 and CDR2 are MNHNY and SVGAGI (reference sequence). This CDR3 spans 13 amino acids. CDR3 amino acids: CASSYRSNQPQHF. CDR3 bases: TGTGCCAGCAGTTACAGGTCCAATCAGCCCCAGCATTTT.

V is TRBV5-1 and J is TRBJ1-4, with 7 bases matching TRBD1. The CDR3 sequence is 14 residues long. CDR1 and CDR2 (germline): SGHRS, YFSETQ. V was pared by 4 bases and J by 6 bases, with 6 bases of the junction left unmatched. CDR3 sequence reads: CASSRDRAHEKLFF. CDR3 in DNA: TGCGCCAGCAGCCGAGACAGGGCCCATGAAAAACTGTTTTTT. The whole variable domain, filled in from reference TRBV5-1 and TRBJ1-4, reads KAGVTQTPRYLIKTRGQQVTLSCSPISGHRSVSWYQQTPGQGLQFLFEYFSETQRNKGNFPGRFSGRQFSNSRSEMNVSTLELGDSALYLCASSRDRAHEKLFFGSGTQLSVL.

This chain connects TRBV6-6 to TRBJ2-1, with 9 positions matching TRBD2. Trimming at V came to 7 bases and at J to 8 bases, leaving 12 bases not matched to a gene. Per germline, CDR1 MNHNY and CDR2 SVGAGI (reference sequence). This CDR3 spans 15 amino acids. DNA of the CDR3: TGTGCCAGCACTGACGGCGGGAGGGCCGGCGATGAGCAGTTCTTC. The encoded protein is CASTDGGRAGDEQFF.

This clone was found once. Other DNA sequences from this sample encode an identical CDR3 as well. The chain employs TRBV5-6 and TRBJ2-1; possible D gene TRBD1, 5 bases. The CDR3 runs to 16 residues. V was shortened by 1 base and J by 1 base, with 12 bases between the two germline ends. CDR1 is SGHDT, CDR2 YYEEEE, per germline. The CDR3, as DNA: TGTGCCAGCAGCTTGTTAGGGCAGGGTTCCTACAATGAGCAGTTCTTC. This sequence encodes CASSLLGQGSYNEQFF.

This clone showed up just a few times. This chain uses TRBV7-9 with TRBJ2-7; 7 nucleotides align to TRBD2. Germline V gene sequence: CDR1 SEHNR, CDR2 FQNEAQ (reference sequence). CDR3 length equals 16 residues. Losses at the gene ends were 5 bases for V and 3 bases for J; bases not matched to a gene: 13. CDR3 in amino acids: CASSLPSGEGFYEQYF. Here the CDR3 DNA reads TGTGCCAGCAGCCTTCCTTCGGGGGAGGGATTCTACGAGCAGTACTTC.

The chain employs TRBV10-1 and TRBJ2-7; TRBD2 might be the D (6 bases). The V and J ends lost 4 bases and 6 bases respectively, with 16 bases between them. Germline loops: CDR1 WNHNN, CDR2 SYGVQD (reference sequence). This CDR3 is built from 14 residues. This CDR3 reads CASSGTIRRGEQYF. The CDR3 nucleotides read TGCGCCAGCAGTGGGACGATTCGGAGGGGCGAGCAGTACTTC.

This clone has a handful of counts. The gene calls are TRBV30 and TRBJ1-4; possibly TRBD1 for D (6 bases). Per the germline V gene, CDR1 is GTSNPN and CDR2 is SVGIG (reference sequence). This CDR3 spans 12 amino acids. Trimming removed 5 bases from V and 8 bases from J, with 12 bases in between. Here the CDR3 reads CAWAGAGEKLFF. CDR3 DNA: TGTGCCTGGGCAGGGGCGGGGGAAAAACTGTTTTTT. The variable domain in full, with the rest retrieved from reference TRBV30 and TRBJ1-4, is SQTIHQWPATLVQPVGSPLSLECTVEGTSNPNLYWYRQAAGRGLQLLFYSVGIGQISSEVPQNLSASRPQDRQFILSSKKLLLSDSGFYLCAWAGAGEKLFFGSGTQLSVL.

CDR3 coding DNA: TGTGCCAGCAGCTTGAATCCGGCAGGGACCTACTATGGCTACACCTTC. Translation: CASSLNPAGTYYGYTF. The V and J genes are TRBV7-2 and TRBJ1-2; weak D call: TRBD1 (5 bases). Germline loops: CDR1 SGHTA, CDR2 FQGNSA. The CDR3 has 16 amino acids. Trimming pared 3 bases from V and 3 bases from J, leaving 17 bases between.

On this clone: Other DNA sequences in the sample encode the same CDR3. The V call is TRBV9, the J call TRBJ2-5; 11 bases align to TRBD2. Germline CDR1 reads SGDLS; CDR2 reads YYNGEE. J was trimmed by 2 bases and V by 0 bases; bases with no gene match: 0. The CDR3 consists of 15 residues. The CDR3 DNA sequence: TGTGCCAGCAGCGTAGCTAGCGGGAGGCAAGAGACCCAGTACTTC. Protein: CASSVASGRQETQYF.

A note on this clone: Other DNA sequences in this specimen translate into the identical CDR3. The chain combines TRBV5-1 with TRBJ2-3; TRBD1 aligns across 12 bases. V lost 4 bases and J lost 2; bases outside the gene matches: 2. The CDR3 sequence is 15 residues long. The germline gives CDR1 SGHRS, CDR2 YFSETQ. The CDR3 nucleotides are TGCGCCAGCAGCCGGGACAGGGGGCCCACAGATACGCAGTATTTT. It encodes CASSRDRGPTDTQYF.

This sequence joins TRBV5-1 and TRBJ1-1, with D possibly being TRBD1 (5 bases). From germline, CDR1 is SGHRS and CDR2 YFSETQ. V lost 4 bases and J 1 base, leaving 14 bases between the germline ends. The CDR3 is 15 residues long. CDR3 protein: CASSPIGAGNTEAFF. In DNA form, the CDR3 reads TGCGCCAGCAGCCCAATAGGGGCAGGGAACACTGAAGCTTTCTTT.

This clone was found a few times. The chain employs TRBV2 and TRBJ1-1; D possibly corresponds to TRBD1 (5 bases). V lost 0 bases and J lost 10, with 12 bases in between. The CDR3 has 13 amino acids. In germline, CDR1 is SNHLY, CDR2 FYNNEI. DNA for the CDR3: TGTGCCAGCAGTGAAGCTGTCGGGGGAGGAGCTTTCTTT. Residues: CASSEAVGGGAFF. Full variable domain (outside the CDR3, taken from reference TRBV2 and TRBJ1-1): EPEVTQTPSHQVTQMGQEVILRCVPISNHLYFYWYRQILGQKVEFLVSFYNNEISEKSEIFDDQFSVERPDGSNFTLKIRSTKLEDSAMYFCASSEAVGGGAFFGQGTRLTVV.

V gene TRBV11-3 combines with J gene TRBJ2-2; a possible D gene is TRBD1 (6 bases). CDR3 size: 15 residues. Trimming left V 5 bases short and J 2 bases short, with 12 bases between. The germline V gene has CDR1 SGHNT and CDR2 YENEEA. The CDR3 loop reads CASSPKQGNTGELFF. The DNA of the CDR3 is TGTGCCAGCAGCCCCAAACAGGGAAACACCGGGGAGCTGTTTTTT. Variable domain in full (rest from reference TRBV11-3 and TRBJ2-2): EAGVVQSPRYKIIEKKQPVAFWCNPISGHNTLYWYLQNLGQGPELLIRYENEEAVDDSQLPKDRFSAERLKGVDSTLKIQPAELGDSAVYLCASSPKQGNTGELFFGEGSRLTVL.

The CDR3 sequence is CAARDSSFYGYTF. CDR3 nucleotides: TGTGCCGCCCGGGACAGCAGTTTCTATGGCTACACCTTC. This chain connects TRBV2 to TRBJ1-2, with 7 bases identical to TRBD1. Germline values: CDR1 SNHLY, CDR2 FYNNEI. This CDR3 has 13 amino acids. The J segment lost 4 bases and the V segment lost 11 bases, leaving 10 bases of the junction unmatched.

The gene calls are TRBV9 and TRBJ2-2; tentative D call: TRBD1 (6 bases). Trimming stripped 0 bases from V and 5 bases from J, with 14 bases between. The CDR3 totals 16 residues. Germline lookup yields CDR1 SGDLS and CDR2 YYNGEE. Here the CDR3 reads CASSVEGDRQTGELFF. The CDR3 region has the DNA TGTGCCAGCAGCGTAGAGGGCGACAGGCAAACCGGGGAGCTGTTTTTT.

The rearrangement joins TRBV7-8 to TRBJ1-4; D is undetermined. V lost 5 bases and J lost 1, with 5 bases in between. Germline values: CDR1 SGHVS, CDR2 FQNEAQ. The CDR3 is made up of 13 amino acids. The DNA for the CDR3 is TGTGCCAGCAGCCTCAAAACTAATGAAAAACTGTTTTTT. It translates to CASSLKTNEKLFF.

The rearrangement joins TRBV9 to TRBJ1-3, with 8 nucleotides matching TRBD1. The CDR3 has 19 residues. The junction had 15 bases not matched to a gene; V was cut back by 2 bases and J by 2 bases. Germline-derived CDR1 and CDR2 are SGDLS and YYNGEE. CDR3 sequence: CASSVTGDLPGRPGNTIYF. Written as DNA, the CDR3 is TGTGCCAGCAGCGTGACAGGGGACCTCCCCGGTCGGCCTGGAAACACCATATATTTT.

This clone was seen only once. The V call is TRBV28, the J call TRBJ2-5; D call uncertain. The germline V gene encodes CDR1 MDHEN and CDR2 SYDVKM. Trimming shortened V by 5 bases and J by 8 bases, and 12 bases separated the two germline ends. This CDR3 spans 12 amino acids. The CDR3 nucleotides read TGTGCCAGCAGTCCAAGTCCCCAAACCCAGTACTTC. It encodes CASSPSPQTQYF.

This clone came up once. Other DNA sequences of this sample code for an identical CDR3. The CDR3: CASSLDRPYEQYF. In nucleotides, the CDR3 is TGTGCCAGCAGCTTAGATAGACCCTACGAGCAGTACTTC. The chain is built from TRBV11-2 and TRBJ2-7; D is unresolved. With 0 bases removed from V and 2 bases from J, the gap between germline ends came to 5 bases. The germline V gene encodes CDR1 SGHAT and CDR2 FQNNGV. There are 13 residues in the CDR3.

The chain couples TRBV29-1 to TRBJ1-2; D unresolved. Germline CDR1 and CDR2: SQVTM and ANQGSEA. The V and J ends lost 6 bases and 8 bases respectively, with 25 bases between them. The CDR3 is 15 residues long. The CDR3 reads CSVYDPGNHGGGYTF. CDR3 DNA: TGCAGCGTCTACGATCCCGGGAACCACGGCGGCGGCTACACCTTC.

This clone was observed a single time. The chain couples TRBV28 to TRBJ2-4; D is uncertain. This CDR3 has 14 residues. The germline CDR1 and CDR2 sequences are MDHEN and SYDVKM. V was clipped by 3 bases and J by 9 bases, with 15 bases between them. The CDR3 sequence is CASSLSPAVGIQYF. Here the CDR3 DNA reads TGTGCCAGCAGTTTGTCACCCGCTGTGGGCATTCAGTACTTC. Drawing the rest from reference TRBV28 and TRBJ2-4, the complete variable domain is DVKVTQSSRYLVKRTGEKVFLECVQDMDHENMFWYRQDPGLGLRLIYFSYDVKMKEKGDIPEGYSVSREKKERFSLILESASTNQTSMYLCASSLSPAVGIQYFGAGTRLSVL.

The chain combines TRBV7-9 with TRBJ2-3, with unresolved D. Trimming pared 5 bases from V and 2 bases from J, leaving 8 bases between. Germline V lookup: CDR1 SEHNR, CDR2 FQNEAQ (reference sequence). CDR3 length equals 13 residues. The CDR3 loop is CASSPVDTDTQYF. As DNA, the CDR3 is TGTGCCAGCAGCCCCGTCGACACAGATACGCAGTATTTT.